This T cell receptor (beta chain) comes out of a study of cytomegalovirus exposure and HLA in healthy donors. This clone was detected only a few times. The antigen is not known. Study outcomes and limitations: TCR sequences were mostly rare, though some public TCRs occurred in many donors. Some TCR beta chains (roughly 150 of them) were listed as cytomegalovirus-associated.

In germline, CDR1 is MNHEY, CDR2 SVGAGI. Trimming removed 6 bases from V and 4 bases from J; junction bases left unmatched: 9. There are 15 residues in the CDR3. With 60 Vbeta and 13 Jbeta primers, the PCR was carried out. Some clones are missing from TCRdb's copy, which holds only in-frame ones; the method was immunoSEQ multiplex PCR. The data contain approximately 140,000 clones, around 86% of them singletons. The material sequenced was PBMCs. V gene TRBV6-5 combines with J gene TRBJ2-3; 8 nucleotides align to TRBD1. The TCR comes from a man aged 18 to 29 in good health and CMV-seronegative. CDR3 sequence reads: CASRAGGRTPDTQYF. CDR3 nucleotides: TGTGCCAGCAGAGCAGGGGGCCGGACCCCAGATACGCAGTATTTT.